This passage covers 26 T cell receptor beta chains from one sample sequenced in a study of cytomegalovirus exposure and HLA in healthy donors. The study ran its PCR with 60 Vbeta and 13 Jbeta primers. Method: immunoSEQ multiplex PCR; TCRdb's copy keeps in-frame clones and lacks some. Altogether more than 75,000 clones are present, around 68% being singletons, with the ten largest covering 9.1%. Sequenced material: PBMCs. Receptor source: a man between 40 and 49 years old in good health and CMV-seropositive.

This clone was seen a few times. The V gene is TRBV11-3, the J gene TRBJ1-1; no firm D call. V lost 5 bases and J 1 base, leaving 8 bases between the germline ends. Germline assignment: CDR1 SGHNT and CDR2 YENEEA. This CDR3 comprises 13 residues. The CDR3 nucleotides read TGTGCCAGCAGCCCCAGTCCGAACACTGAAGCTTTCTTT. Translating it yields CASSPSPNTEAFF.

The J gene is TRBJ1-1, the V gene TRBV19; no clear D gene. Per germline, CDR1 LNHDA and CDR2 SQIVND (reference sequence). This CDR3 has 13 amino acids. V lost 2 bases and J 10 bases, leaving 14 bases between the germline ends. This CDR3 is CASSITSSPGAFF. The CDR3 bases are TGTGCCAGTAGTATAACTAGTTCCCCTGGAGCTTTCTTT.

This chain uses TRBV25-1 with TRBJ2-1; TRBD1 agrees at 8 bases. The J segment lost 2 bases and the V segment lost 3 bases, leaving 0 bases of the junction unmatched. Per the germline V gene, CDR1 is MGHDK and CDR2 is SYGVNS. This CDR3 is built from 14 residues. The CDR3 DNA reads TGTGCCAGCAGTGAGGACAGGGCCTACAATGAGCAGTTCTTC. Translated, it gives CASSEDRAYNEQFF.

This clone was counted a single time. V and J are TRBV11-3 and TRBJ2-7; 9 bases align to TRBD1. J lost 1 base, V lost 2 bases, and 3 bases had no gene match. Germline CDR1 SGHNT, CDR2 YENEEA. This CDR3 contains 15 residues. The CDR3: CASSLSGTGSYEQYF. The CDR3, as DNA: TGTGCCAGCAGCTTATCCGGGACAGGGTCCTACGAGCAGTACTTC.

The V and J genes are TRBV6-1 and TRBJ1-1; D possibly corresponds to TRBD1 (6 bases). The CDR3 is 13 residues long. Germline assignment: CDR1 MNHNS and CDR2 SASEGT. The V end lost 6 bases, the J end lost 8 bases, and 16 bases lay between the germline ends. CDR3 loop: CASSGQGPGEAFF. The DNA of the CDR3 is TGTGCCAGCAGCGGGCAGGGGCCGGGGGAAGCTTTCTTT.

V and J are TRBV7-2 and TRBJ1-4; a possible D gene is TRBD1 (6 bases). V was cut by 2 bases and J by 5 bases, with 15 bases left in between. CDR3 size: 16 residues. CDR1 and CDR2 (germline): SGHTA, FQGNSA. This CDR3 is CASSLLYRVENEKLFF. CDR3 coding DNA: TGTGCCAGCAGCTTATTGTACAGGGTAGAGAATGAAAAACTGTTTTTT.

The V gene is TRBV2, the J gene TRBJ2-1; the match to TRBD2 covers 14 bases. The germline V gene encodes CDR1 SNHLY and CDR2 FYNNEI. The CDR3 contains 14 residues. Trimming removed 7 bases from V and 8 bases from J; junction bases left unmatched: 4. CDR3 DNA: TGTGCCAGCAATGGGGGACTAGCGGGAGATGAGCAGTTCTTC. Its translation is CASNGGLAGDEQFF. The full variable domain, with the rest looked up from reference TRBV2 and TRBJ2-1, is EPEVTQTPSHQVTQMGQEVILRCVPISNHLYFYWYRQILGQKVEFLVSFYNNEISEKSEIFDDQFSVERPDGSNFTLKIRSTKLEDSAMYFCASNGGLAGDEQFFGPGTRLTVL.

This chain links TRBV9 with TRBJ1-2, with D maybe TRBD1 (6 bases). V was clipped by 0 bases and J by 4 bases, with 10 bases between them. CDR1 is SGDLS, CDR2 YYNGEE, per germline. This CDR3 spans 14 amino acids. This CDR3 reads CASSVGEQGYGYTF. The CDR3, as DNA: TGTGCCAGCAGCGTAGGAGAACAGGGCTATGGCTACACCTTC. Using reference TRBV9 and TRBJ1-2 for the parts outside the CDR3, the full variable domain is DSGVTQTPKHLITATGQRVTLRCSPRSGDLSVYWYQQSLDQGLQFLIQYYNGEERAKGNILERFSAQQFPDLHSELNLSSLELGDSALYFCASSVGEQGYGYTFGSGTRLTVV.

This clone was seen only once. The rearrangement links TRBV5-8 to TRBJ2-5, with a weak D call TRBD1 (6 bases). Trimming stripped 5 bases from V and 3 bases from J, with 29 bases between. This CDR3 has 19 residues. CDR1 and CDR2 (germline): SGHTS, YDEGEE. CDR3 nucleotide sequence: TGTGCCAGCAGATATGAACTTGGATATTTCGGACAGCAGAAAGAGACCCAGTACTTC. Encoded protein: CASRYELGYFGQQKETQYF.

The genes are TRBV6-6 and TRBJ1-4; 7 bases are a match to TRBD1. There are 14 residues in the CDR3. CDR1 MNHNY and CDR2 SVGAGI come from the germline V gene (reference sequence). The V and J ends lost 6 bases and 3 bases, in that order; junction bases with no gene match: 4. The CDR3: CASSLTGSNEKLFF. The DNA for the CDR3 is TGTGCCAGCAGCCTGACAGGGTCTAATGAAAAACTGTTTTTT.

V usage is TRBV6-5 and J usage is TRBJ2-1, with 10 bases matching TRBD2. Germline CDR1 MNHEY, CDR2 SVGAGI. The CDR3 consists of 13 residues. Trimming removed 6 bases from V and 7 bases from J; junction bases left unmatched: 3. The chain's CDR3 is CASRASGGNEQFF. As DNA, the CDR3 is TGTGCCAGCAGGGCTAGCGGGGGTAATGAGCAGTTCTTC.

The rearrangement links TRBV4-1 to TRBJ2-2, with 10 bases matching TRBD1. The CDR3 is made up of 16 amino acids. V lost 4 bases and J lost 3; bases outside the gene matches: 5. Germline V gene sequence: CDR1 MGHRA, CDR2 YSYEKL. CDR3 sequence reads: CASSLGTGEYTGELFF. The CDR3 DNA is TGCGCCAGCAGCCTGGGGACAGGGGAGTACACCGGGGAGCTGTTTTTT.

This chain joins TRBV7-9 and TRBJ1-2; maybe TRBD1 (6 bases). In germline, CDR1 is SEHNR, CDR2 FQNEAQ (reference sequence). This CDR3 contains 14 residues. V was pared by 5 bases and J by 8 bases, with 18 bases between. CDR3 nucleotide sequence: TGTGCCAGCAGCCCGACAGGAGTTTCGCGGGGCTACACCTTC. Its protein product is CASSPTGVSRGYTF.

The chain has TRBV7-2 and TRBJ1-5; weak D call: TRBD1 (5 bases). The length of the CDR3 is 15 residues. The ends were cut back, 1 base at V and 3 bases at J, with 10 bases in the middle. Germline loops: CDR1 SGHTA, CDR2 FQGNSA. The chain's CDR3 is CASSLEPGNNQPQHF. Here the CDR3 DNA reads TGTGCCAGCAGCTTAGAGCCAGGGAACAATCAGCCCCAGCATTTT. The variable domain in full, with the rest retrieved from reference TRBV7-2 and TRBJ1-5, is GAGVSQSPSNKVTEKGKDVELRCDPISGHTALYWYRQSLGQGLEFLIYFQGNSAPDKSGLPSDRFSAERTGGSVSTLTIQRTQQEDSAVYLCASSLEPGNNQPQHFGDGTRLSIL.

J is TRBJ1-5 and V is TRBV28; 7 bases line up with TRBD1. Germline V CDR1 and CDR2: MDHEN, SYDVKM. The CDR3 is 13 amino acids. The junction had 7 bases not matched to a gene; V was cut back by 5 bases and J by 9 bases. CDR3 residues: CASSLTTGRPQHF. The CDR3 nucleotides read TGTGCCAGCAGTCTTACGACAGGGAGGCCCCAGCATTTT.

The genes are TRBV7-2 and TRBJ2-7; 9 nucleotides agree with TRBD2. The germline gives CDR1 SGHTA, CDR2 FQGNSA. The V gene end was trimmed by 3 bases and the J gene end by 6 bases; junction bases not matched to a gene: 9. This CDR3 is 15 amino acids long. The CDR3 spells CASSLGRGGRGEQYF. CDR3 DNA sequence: TGTGCCAGCAGCTTGGGGCGGGGGGGCCGCGGCGAGCAGTACTTC. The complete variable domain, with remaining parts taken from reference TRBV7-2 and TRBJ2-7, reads GAGVSQSPSNKVTEKGKDVELRCDPISGHTALYWYRQSLGQGLEFLIYFQGNSAPDKSGLPSDRFSAERTGGSVSTLTIQRTQQEDSAVYLCASSLGRGGRGEQYFGPGTRLTVT.

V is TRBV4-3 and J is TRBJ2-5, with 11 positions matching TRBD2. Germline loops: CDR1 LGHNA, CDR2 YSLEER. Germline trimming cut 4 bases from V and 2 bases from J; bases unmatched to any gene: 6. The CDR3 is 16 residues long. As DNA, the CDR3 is TGCGCCAGCAGCCCTGGGACTAGCGGTGGTCAAGAGACCCAGTACTTC. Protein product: CASSPGTSGGQETQYF.

The CDR3 sequence: CASRTSGGYPAFQETQYF. Here the CDR3 DNA reads TGCGCCAGCAGGACTAGCGGGGGCTACCCCGCCTTCCAAGAGACCCAGTACTTC. The V call is TRBV10-2, the J call TRBJ2-5, with 12 bases that match TRBD2. The germline V gene has CDR1 WSHSY and CDR2 SAAADI. The CDR3 has 18 amino acids. V shed 6 bases and J 1 base; nucleotides not matched to a gene: 12.

The CDR3 DNA sequence: TGTGCCACCAGCCTACCAAGAGGAGCGGTAGCCTACAATGAGCAGTTCTTC. Its translation is CATSLPRGAVAYNEQFF. This chain links TRBV15 with TRBJ2-1; D may be TRBD2 (5 bases). V lost 5 bases to trimming and J lost 2 bases, with 19 bases between them. The CDR3 covers 17 residues. Germline V gene lookup returns CDR1 LNHNV and CDR2 YYDKDF (reference sequence).

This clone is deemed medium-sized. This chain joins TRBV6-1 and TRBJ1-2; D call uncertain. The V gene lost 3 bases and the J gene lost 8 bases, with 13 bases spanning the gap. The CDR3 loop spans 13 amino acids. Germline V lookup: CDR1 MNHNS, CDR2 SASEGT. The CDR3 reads CASSDQRSRGYTF. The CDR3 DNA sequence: TGTGCCAGCAGTGATCAGCGTTCGCGGGGCTACACCTTC.

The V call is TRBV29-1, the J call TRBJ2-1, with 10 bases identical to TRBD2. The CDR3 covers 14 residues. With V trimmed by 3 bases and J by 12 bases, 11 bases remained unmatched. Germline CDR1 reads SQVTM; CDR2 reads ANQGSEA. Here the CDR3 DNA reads TGCAGCGTTGAGGGGCTAGCGGGAGAGAAAGGGCAGTTCTTC. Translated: CSVEGLAGEKGQFF.

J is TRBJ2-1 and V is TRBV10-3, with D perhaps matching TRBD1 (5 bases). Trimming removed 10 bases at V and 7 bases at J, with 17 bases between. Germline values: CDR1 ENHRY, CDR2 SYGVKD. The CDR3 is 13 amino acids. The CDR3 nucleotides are TGTGCCACGGATCAGGGAACTCCAAATGAGCAGTTCTTC. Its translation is CATDQGTPNEQFF.

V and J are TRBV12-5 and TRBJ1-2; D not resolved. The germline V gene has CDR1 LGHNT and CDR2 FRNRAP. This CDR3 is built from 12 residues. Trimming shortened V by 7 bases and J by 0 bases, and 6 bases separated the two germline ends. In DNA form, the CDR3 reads TGTGCTAGTGCCAATTCTAACTATGGCTACACCTTC. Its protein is CASANSNYGYTF.

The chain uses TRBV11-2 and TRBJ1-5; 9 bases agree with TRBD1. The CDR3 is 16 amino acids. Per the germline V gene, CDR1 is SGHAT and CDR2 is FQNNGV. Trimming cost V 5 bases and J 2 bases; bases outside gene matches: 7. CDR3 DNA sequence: TGTGCCAGCAGCCCCCGGGACAGGGAACGCAATCAGCCCCAGCATTTT. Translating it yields CASSPRDRERNQPQHF. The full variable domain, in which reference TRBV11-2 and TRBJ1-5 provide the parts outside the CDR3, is EAGVAQSPRYKIIEKRQSVAFWCNPISGHATLYWYQQILGQGPKLLIQFQNNGVVDDSQLPKDRFSAERLKGVDSTLKIQPAKLEDSAVYLCASSPRDRERNQPQHFGDGTRLSIL.

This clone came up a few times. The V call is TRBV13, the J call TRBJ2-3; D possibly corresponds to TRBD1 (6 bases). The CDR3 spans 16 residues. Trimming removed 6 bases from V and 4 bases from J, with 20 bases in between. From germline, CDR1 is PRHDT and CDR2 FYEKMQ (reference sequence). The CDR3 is CASSRGIAFIADTQYF. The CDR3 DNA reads TGTGCCAGCAGTAGGGGGATTGCCTTTATCGCAGATACGCAGTATTTT.

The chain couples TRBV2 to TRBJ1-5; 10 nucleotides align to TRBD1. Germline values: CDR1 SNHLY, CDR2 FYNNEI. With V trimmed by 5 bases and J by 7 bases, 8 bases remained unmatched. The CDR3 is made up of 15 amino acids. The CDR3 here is CASSRDRGKGQPQHF. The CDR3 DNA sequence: TGTGCCAGCAGTCGGGACAGGGGTAAGGGACAGCCCCAGCATTTT.